One T cell receptor beta chain is described in this entry. This receptor's antigen is unknown. No base qualities exist here, and no much larger clone lies one base off it. This specimen comes from a study of cytomegalovirus exposure and HLA in healthy donors (dated by TCRdb to about 2017). Looking at the study overall: According to an earlier analysis of around 600 of the donors, some 180 million T cells yielded roughly 110 million unique TCR beta sequences and 276 Gb of sequence data. About 320 gigabases of sequencing data and approximately 80 million unique TCR sequences were included in an early release covering around 600 HLA-typed donors. In a later analysis, previously published TCR beta repertoires from several hundred donors were re-analyzed and high-resolution HLA genotyping was added so that TCR occurrence patterns could be studied. To predict cytomegalovirus infection status, the study brought together high-throughput TCR immunosequencing, statistical association of individual TCRs with disease status, and machine learning. The number of typed donors differed by locus: about 620-640 for A, B, C, DRB1 and DQB1; approximately 530 for DQA1; around 610 for DPA1; and about 450 for DPB1. Of the 398 genotyped donors, 65% to 90% fell in the genetic ancestry cluster associated with self-reported Caucasian donors. Besides the first cohort of under 700 subjects, a separate validation cohort made up of roughly 120 different subjects was used. The T cell repertoires of 550 to 850 subjects were profiled by immunosequencing and related to cytomegalovirus serostatus. Class I and class II HLA loci were covered by the typing at four-digit resolution. Roughly 5 DR-DQ haplotypes were handled as single units for association and clustering because linkage in the cohort was strong. A later genetic analysis used genome-wide SNP genotypes for about 65% of the roughly 700 donors, treating that subset as a discovery cohort. Among some 400 genotyped donors of the cohort, an average of about 220,000 unique TCR beta nucleotide sequences was sequenced per donor, of which 15% to 20% were non-productive. In the later analysis, no new phenotypic data were used to find candidate immune exposures; instead, reliance was placed on TCR beta sequences and their occurrence across donors. Donor age, sex, ethnicity and CMV serostatus were compiled alongside the repertoire data. The study aimed to test whether cataloging public T cell receptors could reveal signatures of past pathogen exposure. In an earlier analysis of roughly 600 of the donors, high-throughput TCR beta sequencing was used to judge whether each TCR beta V gene segment behaved as functional or pseudogenic. Every repertoire in the discovery cohort had been generated on one and the same sequencing platform.

The cohort was made up of about 610 healthy bone marrow donors. All cohort members were sampled while nominally healthy, although unrecorded immune exposures were likely present. The donor was CMV seronegative and was included in the group of a few hundred seronegative cohort members. Each donor provided a peripheral blood sample, and peripheral blood mononuclear cells were used for TCR beta sequencing. The Qiagen DNeasy Blood Extraction Kit was used to extract genomic DNA from the blood cell samples. To prepare the library, the immunoSEQ multiplex PCR assay was applied. For the multiplex PCR, a mixture combining 60 forward primers for TCR Vbeta segments and 13 reverse primers for TCR Jbeta segments was used. A multiplex PCR assay on genomic DNA amplified the CDR3 region of rearranged TCR beta genes. The Illumina HiSeq System was used to sequence the amplified TCR beta libraries as 87-base-pair reads. The source study handled its data this way. A later analysis tallied roughly 76 million unique TCR beta chains across the 666 repertoires, and roughly 11 million of those chains were shared by two or more donors. To remove PCR and sequencing errors, raw reads were error-corrected and collapsed into unique sequences using a nearest-neighbor algorithm that merged closely related sequences. V, D and J gene segments were assigned by aligning CDR3 sequences to IMGT reference sequences. Each retained sequence needed at least a six-nucleotide match to both a V gene segment and a J gene segment. Rearrangements were classified as productive when the CDR3 lacked stop codons and remained in frame with V and J, and all other rearrangements were classified as non-productive. CDR3 was defined according to IMGT convention as the region running from the second conserved V-encoded cysteine to the conserved J-encoded phenylalanine. The earlier analysis of around 640 of the donors excluded sequences that lacked an unambiguous match to a single V gene segment. In an earlier analysis of several hundred of the donors, V segments were called functional above 56.7% productive rearrangements and were called segregating when the between-donor standard deviation exceeded 5%. A statistical classification framework was built for diagnosing cytomegalovirus status from the catalog of TCR beta chain sequences. V and J gene assignment, in a later analysis, came from comparing TCR nucleotide sequences with IMGT/GENE-DB human TR gene sequences. A later analysis assigned CDR3 sequences and most-parsimonious VDJ recombination scenarios with the TCRdist pipeline. In a later analysis, every TCR beta chain was defined by the combination of its CDR3 amino acid sequence and its V-gene family, and reads without a unique V-gene family were dropped. To address suspected cross-contamination and a sequencing artifact, a later analysis removed around 600 highly shared, low-generation-probability nucleotide sequences. In a later analysis, a clonal expansion index was calculated for each public chain from normalized within-repertoire ranks of inferred template counts. In a later analysis, generation probabilities were computed with a VDJ recombination model fitted to out-of-frame rearrangements, and the resulting probabilities were checked against IGoR. A later analysis scored TCR-TCR, TCR-HLA and TCR-CMV co-occurrence with hypergeometric tests, applying a repertoire-size bias correction to TCR pairs. To estimate false discovery rates, a later analysis permuted the HLA or CMV assignments 20 times. In a later analysis, co-occurring TCRs were grouped with DBSCAN, and TCRdist sequence similarity was added when clustering was performed within HLA-allele-positive subsets. For co-occurrence clustering, repertoires with fewer than 30,000 or more than 120,000 public chains were excluded, along with roughly 5 repertoires with anomalous nucleotide sharing. Not all clones reach the TCRdb copy of this immuneACCESS table, which keeps in-frame sequences only. Checked studies attribute under half of the gap to unresolved V genes and leave the rest unexplained. V, J and clone size derive from that table, while D and trimming were established from the DNA sequence. For this sample the table gives more than 95,000 clones, of which 8% to 10% were detected only once. The ten largest clones take up less than 4% of the sample.

Per the germline V gene (reference sequence), LNHDA is the CDR1 and SQIVND is the CDR2. Relative to germline, V is missing 9 bases and J is missing 7 bases, with 4 bases of the junction outside any gene match. There are 12 amino acids in the CDR3, from cysteine to phenylalanine inclusive. Of all the DNA, just the CDR3 is kept, 36 bases in frame from base 1. General conclusions and limits of the study: The earlier analysis of about 600 of the donors excluded some 16 rarely observed V segments, including chromosome 9 orphons, because counts were too low. Some IMGT-functional V segments, including TRBV6-2 and TRBV6-3, could not be told apart with the 87-base-pair reads, so those segments were excluded. When HLA alleles, especially DR and DQ, strongly co-occurred, TCR associations were difficult to assign to individual alleles. The presence/absence analyses assumed that sequencing depth was roughly uniform across donors, and that assumption may not be true. According to a later analysis, parvovirus B19, influenza, CMV and Epstein-Barr virus appeared linked to several top co-occurrence clusters. In vitro tests confirmed that a few of the cytomegalovirus-associated TCR beta chains recognize cytomegalovirus antigens. Correlated functional status among segregating V segments might be attributable to linkage disequilibrium, but an unknown experimental factor could not be ruled out. A further reported finding was that TCR beta sequences accurately predicted the HLA-A and HLA-B alleles for most subjects in the first cohort. In a later analysis, about 16,000 TCR beta sequences were associated with specific HLA alleles at a false discovery rate of 0.05. Most TCR sequences were seen in very few donors, while some public TCRs were found in many individuals. The cohort was sequenced for TCR beta chains only, and without alpha or paired-chain data the features that could be detected were limited. A cluster of highly shared sequence variants was judged likely to be a technical artifact of the sequencing pipeline. In a later analysis, most CMV-associated TCR beta chains were found to appear HLA-restricted, with HLA associations seemingly driven largely by CMV exposure. Because HLA typing was unavailable for some donors at each locus, only the typed subset was used in association tests. The study listed 150 to 200 TCR beta chains as associated with cytomegalovirus. Cytomegalovirus status was reported to be diagnosed by the classifier with high specificity and sensitivity in both the original and validation cohorts. In a later genetic analysis, a missense DCLRE1C variant was associated with V-gene and J-gene trimming of TCR beta chains, and the association was replicated in an independent cohort. CMV serostatus was the only immune exposure information available for the cohort. It was suggested by the authors that the approach could potentially be generalized to other disease states and immunological phenotypes. A later genetic analysis reported fewer N-insertions in productive TCRs among donors in an Asian-associated ancestry cluster than the approximately 700-donor mean. In a later analysis, TCR association rates were found to vary across HLA loci, with the most associated TCRs seen for DRB1 alleles and the fewest for HLA-C alleles. In a later analysis, HLA-associated TCR beta chains were found to be more clonally expanded and to have lower generation probabilities than equally common non-associated chains. In an earlier analysis of more than 500 of the donors, most TCR beta V segments appeared in productive rearrangements about 87% or about 30% of the time, broadly matching IMGT annotations.

Sequencing used PBMCs. The sequence came from a man between 25 and 39 years old in good health and CMV-seronegative. The chain joins TRBV19 to TRBJ1-3, with 9 junctional bases fitting TRBD1. The CDR3 here reads CASETGGNTIYF. The DNA sequence reads TGTGCCAGCGAAACAGGGGGCAACACCATATATTTT. Reference TRBV19 and TRBJ1-3 genes cover what lies past the CDR3, so the full variable domain is DGGITQSPKYLFRKEGQNVTLSCEQNLNHDAMYWYRQDPGQGLRLIYYSQIVNDFQKGDIAEGYSVSREKKESFPLTVTSAQKNPTAFYLCASETGGNTIYFGEGSWLTVV.